Each of the 24 T cell receptor beta chains below was sequenced from the same sample in a study of T cells in Graves' hyperthyroidism and ophthalmopathy. TCR beta CDR3 regions were amplified from RNA. HTBI primers were employed in a first-round RT-PCR of the TCR CDR3. From the multiplex PCR reads, TCRdb called clonotypes with MiXCR, one entry per CDR3 protein. The table records roughly 510,000 distinct CDR3 sequences, roughly 45% of them present only once. Material for sequencing was peripheral blood or thyroid tissue (not recorded which). Receptors were obtained from an adult woman with Graves' disease, either hyperthyroidism or ophthalmopathy (not recorded which).

This chain connects TRBV30 to TRBJ2-6; D call uncertain. The length of the CDR3 is 14 residues. Trimming stripped 4 bases from V and 0 bases from J, with 7 bases between. The germline gives CDR1 GTSNPN, CDR2 SVGIG (reference sequence). This CDR3 is CAWKQSSGANVLTF. CDR3 in DNA: TGTGCCTGGAAACAAAGCTCTGGGGCCAACGTCCTGACTTTC.

This clonotype was observed many times. In nucleotides, the CDR3 is TGCGCCAGCGGATTCGGGACAGGGGTAGAAGAGCAGTACTTC. Amino acids: CASGFGTGVEEQYF. The rearrangement joins TRBV5-1 to TRBJ2-7; 10 bases map to TRBD1. Losses at the gene ends were 7 bases for V and 7 bases for J; bases not matched to a gene: 11. Per germline, CDR1 SGHRS and CDR2 YFSETQ. The length of the CDR3 is 14 residues.

The chain employs TRBV2 and TRBJ1-2; 7 bases align to TRBD1. The V and J ends lost 6 bases and 4 bases, in that order; junction bases with no gene match: 8. CDR3 length equals 14 residues. The V gene's germline CDR1 is SNHLY and CDR2 FYNNEI. The DNA of the CDR3 is TGTGCCAGCAGCCTAGGGGGCTGGGCCTATGGCTACACCTTC. Translating gives CASSLGGWAYGYTF.

The rearrangement joins TRBV6-1 to TRBJ2-5; no clear D. Germline V lookup: CDR1 MNHNS, CDR2 SASEGT. This CDR3 has 14 amino acids. Deletions cut 6 bases from V and 0 bases from J, with 11 bases between. This CDR3 is CASSRKRNQETQYF. The CDR3 DNA reads TGTGCCAGCAGCCGAAAGCGAAACCAAGAGACCCAGTACTTC.

Ten or more counts support this clonotype. V and J are TRBV6-5 and TRBJ2-5; 8 positions match TRBD2. V dropped 6 bases and J dropped 4; count of bases not matched to a gene: 7. Per the germline V gene, CDR1 is MNHEY and CDR2 is SVGAGI. This CDR3 region has 14 residues. CDR3 coding DNA: TGTGCCAGCAGGTCAGCGGGAGTGCGAGAGACCCAGTACTTC. It codes for CASRSAGVRETQYF.

This rearrangement joins TRBV12-3 or TRBV12-4 to TRBJ2-2; 9 bases match TRBD1. With V trimmed by 5 bases and J by 11 bases, 9 bases remained unmatched. This CDR3 has 14 amino acids. This CDR3 is CASSATGGSGELFF. CDR3 sequence (DNA): TGTGCCAGCAGTGCTACAGGGGGCTCGGGCGAGCTGTTTTTT.

Regarding this clonotype: One end of the junction fails to match germline, which may point to a read error. V gene TRBV6-4 combines with J gene TRBJ1-6; D is unclear. The length of the CDR3 is 13 residues. The germline CDR1 and CDR2 sequences are MRHNA and SNTAGT. CDR3 coding DNA: TGTGCCAGCAGGGCGCGCGAAAATTCACCCCTTCACTTT. Amino acids: CASRARENSPLHF.

The chain uses TRBV7-3 and TRBJ1-4; 7 bases agree with TRBD1. Germline V CDR1 and CDR2: SGHTA, FQGTGA. J lost 8 bases, V lost 5 bases, and 5 bases had no gene match. The CDR3 runs to 13 residues. The CDR3 sequence is CASSPTGEEKLFF. In nucleotides, the CDR3 is TGTGCCAGCAGCCCTACAGGGGAAGAAAAACTGTTTTTT.

The sample holds many counts of this clonotype. V usage is TRBV7-9 and J usage is TRBJ2-7, with TRBD1 matching 10 bases. CDR3 size: 15 residues. The germline V gene encodes CDR1 SEHNR and CDR2 FQNEAQ (reference sequence). The V gene end was trimmed by 3 bases and the J gene end by 7 bases; junction bases not matched to a gene: 9. The CDR3 nucleotides read TGTGCCAGCAGCTTGCGGGACAGGGGTTCGCAGGAGCAGTACTTC. It codes for CASSLRDRGSQEQYF.

The chain is built from TRBV11-2 and TRBJ2-7, with TRBD1 matching over 7 bases. This CDR3 is built from 15 residues. Trimming cost V 2 bases and J 7 bases; bases outside gene matches: 11. CDR1 SGHAT and CDR2 FQNNGV come from the germline V gene. For the CDR3, the DNA is TGTGCCAGCAGCTTAACCGGGACAGAGATCTTGGAGCAGTACTTC. Amino acid sequence: CASSLTGTEILEQYF.

V usage is TRBV5-1 and J usage is TRBJ2-2; 8 positions match TRBD2. Trimming took 4 bases from V and 7 from J; bases not matched to a gene: 18. The CDR3 is 18 residues long. Germline V CDR1 and CDR2: SGHRS, YFSETQ. Here the CDR3 reads CASSPIWLAGTSGGELFF. DNA for the CDR3: TGCGCCAGCAGCCCTATCTGGCTAGCGGGTACATCTGGCGGGGAGCTGTTTTTT.

The genes are TRBV28 and TRBJ2-7, with D tentatively TRBD2 (7 bases). Germline V lookup: CDR1 MDHEN, CDR2 SYDVKM. CDR3 size: 16 residues. Trimming removed 5 bases from V and 1 base from J, with 18 bases in between. The CDR3 loop reads CASSGHRAGVSYEQYF. For the CDR3, the DNA is TGTGCCAGCAGTGGCCACAGGGCGGGGGTGTCCTACGAGCAGTACTTC.

This clonotype was seen ten or more times. The rearrangement links TRBV2 to TRBJ2-2; D remains unclear. Trimming took 6 bases from V and 6 from J, leaving 14 bases between them. In germline, CDR1 is SNHLY, CDR2 FYNNEI. This CDR3 has 14 amino acids. This CDR3 reads CASRLTVVAGELFF. The CDR3, as DNA: TGTGCCAGCAGACTAACAGTGGTGGCCGGGGAGCTGTTTTTT. The entire variable domain, with the rest obtained from reference TRBV2 and TRBJ2-2, is as follows: EPEVTQTPSHQVTQMGQEVILRCVPISNHLYFYWYRQILGQKVEFLVSFYNNEISEKSEIFDDQFSVERPDGSNFTLKIRSTKLEDSAMYFCASRLTVVAGELFFGEGSRLTVL.

CDR3 region: CSAKAGETHGYTF. As DNA, the CDR3 is TGCAGTGCTAAGGCGGGAGAAACCCATGGCTACACCTTC. The chain employs TRBV20-1 and TRBJ1-2; unclear D gene. This CDR3 spans 13 amino acids. Germline V gene lookup returns CDR1 DFQATT and CDR2 SNEGSKA (reference sequence). V lost 4 bases and J 6 bases, leaving 15 bases between the germline ends.

This clonotype has more than one count but fewer than ten. The chain combines TRBV2 with TRBJ2-5, with 10 positions matching TRBD1. From germline, CDR1 is SNHLY and CDR2 FYNNEI. Trimming cost V 5 bases and J 5 bases; bases outside gene matches: 8. The CDR3 consists of 15 residues. CDR3 coding DNA: TGTGCCAGCAGTACAGACAGGGGGCGATTTGAGACCCAGTACTTC. Translation gives CASSTDRGRFETQYF.

This clonotype has a count of ten or more. This chain uses TRBV27 with TRBJ1-1; D is perhaps TRBD1 (6 bases). The germline V gene has CDR1 MNHEY and CDR2 SMNVEV (reference sequence). Trimming cost V 3 bases and J 8 bases, with 10 bases left between them. The CDR3 has 12 amino acids. The CDR3 coding sequence is TGTGCCAGCAGTTTTACCGGGACAGAAGCTTTCTTT. This gives the protein CASSFTGTEAFF.

There are a few counts of this clonotype. V usage is TRBV7-9 and J usage is TRBJ1-4, with D perhaps TRBD1 (6 bases). The germline gives CDR1 SEHNR, CDR2 FQNEAQ (reference sequence). This CDR3 is built from 15 residues. V shed 5 bases and J shed 2 bases, with 12 bases lying between them. CDR3 amino acids: CASSRVGATNEKLFF. In DNA form, the CDR3 reads TGTGCCAGCAGCCGGGTGGGGGCGACTAATGAAAAACTGTTTTTT.

The chain uses TRBV7-8 and TRBJ1-1; D is ambiguous. This CDR3 comprises 15 residues. V lost 2 bases and J lost 3, with 13 bases in between. Germline assignment: CDR1 SGHVS and CDR2 FQNEAQ. The CDR3 DNA follows: TGTGCCAGCAGCTTAAAGTTCGGGAAATACACTGAAGCTTTCTTT. Its translation: CASSLKFGKYTEAFF.

The chain has TRBV10-3 and TRBJ2-5; possible D gene TRBD2, 6 bases. CDR1 is ENHRY, CDR2 SYGVKD, per germline. The CDR3 loop spans 15 amino acids. Trimming removed 6 bases from V and 5 bases from J, with 19 bases in between. For the CDR3, the DNA is TGTGCCATCAGGGGAGGAAAACCTCCAAGGGAGACCCAGTACTTC. It is translated as CAIRGGKPPRETQYF.

The rearrangement joins TRBV20-1 to TRBJ2-2, with D tentatively TRBD2 (6 bases). The ends were cut back, 2 bases at V and 3 bases at J, with 7 bases in the middle. CDR1 is DFQATT and CDR2 is SNEGSKA in the germline V gene (reference sequence). The CDR3 spans 13 residues. CDR3 in DNA: TGCAGTGCTAGAAGCGGGTACACCGGGGAGCTGTTTTTT. Translation gives CSARSGYTGELFF.

This clonotype was found once. The junction and the germline gene differ at one end; a read error may be behind it. The chain recombines TRBV7-9 with TRBJ1-2; 8 positions agree with TRBD1. Germline V gives CDR1 SEHNR, CDR2 FQNEAQ (reference sequence). The CDR3 consists of 12 residues. CDR3 nucleotide sequence: TGTGCCAGCAGCTTAGGGCAACCGGGACAGGACTTC. Translating it yields CASSLGQPGQDF.

Many counts were recorded for this clonotype. This chain connects TRBV2 to TRBJ1-2, with D tentatively TRBD1 (5 bases). Germline loops: CDR1 SNHLY, CDR2 FYNNEI. The CDR3 length is 14 residues. Trimming took off 6 bases at V and 5 bases at J, with 16 bases between the two ends. Here the CDR3 DNA reads TGTGCCAGCAGGGAGAGGGAGGGGACTTATGGCTACACCTTC. Its protein is CASREREGTYGYTF.

This clonotype was seen a handful of times. This chain uses TRBV29-1 with TRBJ2-5; D is uncertain. Trimming removed 6 bases at V and 5 bases at J, with 16 bases between. Germline CDR1 SQVTM, CDR2 ANQGSEA. The CDR3 is made up of 13 amino acids. CDR3 nucleotide sequence: TGCAGCGTGAAACCAGACAATCGGGAGACCCAGTACTTC. It codes for CSVKPDNRETQYF.

The rearrangement joins TRBV20-1 to TRBJ1-3; no firm D call. Germline V gives CDR1 DFQATT, CDR2 SNEGSKA (reference sequence). Trimming removed 6 bases at V and 0 bases at J, with 15 bases between. The CDR3 is 15 residues long. The DNA of the CDR3 is TGCAGTGCAGGTACTGCCGGATACTCTGGAAACACCATATATTTT. Translation gives CSAGTAGYSGNTIYF.